This TCR beta chain was recovered during a study of blood T cell repertoires in COVID-19. The protocol was immunoSEQ multiplex PCR, while the TCRdb copy is restricted to in-frame clones and leaves out a portion. The table records approximately 250,000 clones, around 90% of them present only once. The CDR3 consists of 15 residues. CDR1 is SGHDT and CDR2 is YYEEEE in the germline V gene. Trimming took 0 bases from V and 3 from J, leaving 12 bases between them. The source of this sequence is a man in his forties who had been exposed to COVID-19. The sequencing sample was made of PBMCs or T cells enriched from blood (not recorded which). The V and J genes are TRBV5-6 and TRBJ1-2; weak D call: TRBD1 (5 bases). CDR3 in DNA: TGTGCCAGCAGCTTGGCCCAGGGCTACGACTATGGCTACACCTTC. The encoded protein is CASSLAQGYDYGYTF.